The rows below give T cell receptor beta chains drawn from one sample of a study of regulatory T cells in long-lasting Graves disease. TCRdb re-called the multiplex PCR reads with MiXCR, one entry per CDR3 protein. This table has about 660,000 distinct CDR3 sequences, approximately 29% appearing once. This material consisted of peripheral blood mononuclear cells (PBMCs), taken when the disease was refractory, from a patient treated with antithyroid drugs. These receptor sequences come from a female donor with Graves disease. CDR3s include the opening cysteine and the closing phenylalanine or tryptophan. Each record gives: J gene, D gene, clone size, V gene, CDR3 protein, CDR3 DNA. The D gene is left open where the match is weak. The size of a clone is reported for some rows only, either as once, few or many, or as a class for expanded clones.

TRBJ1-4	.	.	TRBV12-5	CASGLVWNEKLFF	TGTGCTAGTGGTTTGGTATGGAATGAAAAACTGTTTTTT
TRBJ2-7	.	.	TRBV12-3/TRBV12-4	CASSFAGVSYEQYF	TGTGCCAGCAGTTTCGCAGGGGTCTCCTACGAGCAGTACTTC
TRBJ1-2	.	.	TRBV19	CASNPGIGNYGYTF	TGTGCCAGTAACCCCGGAATTGGGAACTATGGCTACACCTTC
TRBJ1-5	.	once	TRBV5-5	CASSQDKGTAGQPQHF	TGTGCCAGCAGCCAAGATAAGGGCACAGCGGGTCAGCCCCAGCATTTT
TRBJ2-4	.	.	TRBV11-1	CASSSRVANNKNIQYF	TGTGCCAGCAGCTCTCGAGTCGCGAACAATAAAAACATTCAGTACTTC
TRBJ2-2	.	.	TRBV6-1	CASIGGWELFF	TGTGCCAGCATAGGAGGATGGGAGCTGTTTTTT
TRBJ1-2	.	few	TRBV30	CAWSHQSYTF	TGTGCCTGGAGTCATCAGTCCTACACCTTC
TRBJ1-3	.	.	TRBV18	CASSPGLHSGNTIYF	TGTGCCAGCTCACCGGGACTGCACTCTGGAAACACCATATATTTT
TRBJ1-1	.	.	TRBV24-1	CATSDLQGKNTEAFF	TGTGCCACCAGTGATTTGCAGGGAAAGAACACTGAAGCTTTCTTT
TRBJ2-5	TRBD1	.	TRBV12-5	CASGPGTGQETQYF	TGTGCTAGTGGTCCCGGGACAGGACAAGAGACCCAGTACTTC
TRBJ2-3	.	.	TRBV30	CAWSVLLGTQYF	TGTGCCTGGAGTGTACTCCTGGGTACGCAGTATTTT
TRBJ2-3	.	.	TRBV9	CASSVAVSDTQYF	TGTGCCAGCAGCGTAGCTGTATCAGATACGCAGTATTTT
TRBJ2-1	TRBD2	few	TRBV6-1	CASSRTSGSNEQFF	TGTGCCAGCAGTAGGACTAGCGGGAGCAATGAGCAGTTCTTC
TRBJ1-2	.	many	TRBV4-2	CASSHQYGYTF	TGTGCCAGCAGCCATCAGTATGGCTACACCTTC
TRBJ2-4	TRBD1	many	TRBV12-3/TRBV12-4	CASKQGAGNIQYF	TGTGCCAGCAAACAGGGGGCAGGGAACATTCAGTACTTC
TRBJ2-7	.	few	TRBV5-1	CASSFFIREQYF	TGCGCCAGCAGCTTTTTCATACGGGAGCAGTACTTC
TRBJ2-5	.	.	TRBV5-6	CASSFYLVTAPEETQYF	TGTGCCAGCAGCTTTTATTTAGTGACTGCCCCGGAAGAGACCCAGTACTTC
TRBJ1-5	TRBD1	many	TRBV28	CATATGGFSPNQPQHF	TGTGCCACCGCGACAGGGGGCTTTTCCCCCAATCAGCCCCAGCATTTT
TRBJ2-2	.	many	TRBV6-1	CASSHRRGRGPGELFF	TGTGCCAGCAGTCATCGTCGGGGGCGAGGACCCGGGGAGCTGTTTTTT
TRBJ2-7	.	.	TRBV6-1	CASSPLGGRRREQYF	TGTGCCAGCAGTCCACTGGGGGGAAGGCGTCGCGAGCAGTACTTC
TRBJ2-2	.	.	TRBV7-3	CASSLSGGELFF	TGTGCCAGCAGCTTAAGTGGAGGGGAGCTGTTTTTT
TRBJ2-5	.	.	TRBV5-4	CASSPRDFLETQYF	TGTGCCAGCAGCCCACGGGACTTCCTAGAGACCCAGTACTTC
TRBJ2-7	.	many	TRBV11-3	CASIQYRASSYEQYF	TGTGCCAGCATTCAATACAGGGCTAGCTCCTACGAGCAGTACTTC
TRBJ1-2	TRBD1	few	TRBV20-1	CSARGGQGVYGYTF	TGCAGTGCTAGAGGGGGACAGGGTGTCTATGGCTACACCTTC
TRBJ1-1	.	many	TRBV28	CASSFERRFEAFF	TGTGCCAGCAGTTTCGAACGAAGGTTTGAAGCTTTCTTT
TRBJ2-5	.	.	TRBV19	CASSTRRGMVETQYF	TGTGCCAGTAGTACTCGGAGGGGAATGGTAGAGACCCAGTACTTC
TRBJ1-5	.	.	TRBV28	CASSGSRGPQHF	TGTGCCAGCAGTGGATCCCGGGGGCCCCAGCATTTT
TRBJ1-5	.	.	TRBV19	CASSIGIAPGSNQPQHF	TGTGCCAGTAGTATTGGGATCGCCCCAGGGAGCAATCAGCCCCAGCATTTT
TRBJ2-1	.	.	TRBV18	CASSPRRGEGNNEQFF	TGTGCTAGCTCACCACGTAGGGGAGAAGGAAACAATGAGCAGTTCTTC
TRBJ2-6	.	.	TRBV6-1	CASSQGQLSPGANVLTF	TGTGCCAGCAGCCAGGGACAACTATCCCCTGGGGCCAACGTCCTGACTTTC
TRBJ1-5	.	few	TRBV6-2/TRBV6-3	CASSIKDRNQPQHF	TGTGCCAGCAGCATTAAGGATCGCAATCAGCCCCAGCATTTT
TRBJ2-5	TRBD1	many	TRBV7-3	CASSPRQGQETQYF	TGTGCCAGCAGTCCAAGACAGGGCCAAGAGACCCAGTACTTC
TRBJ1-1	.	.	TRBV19	CASSIDLGGAEAFF	TGTGCCAGTAGTATAGATCTTGGTGGGGCTGAAGCTTTCTTT
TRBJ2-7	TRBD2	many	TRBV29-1	CSVELAGSYEQYF	TGCAGTGTCGAGTTAGCGGGAAGCTACGAGCAGTACTTC
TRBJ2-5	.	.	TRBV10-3	CAISVGLAHQETQYF	TGTGCCATCAGTGTAGGGCTAGCTCATCAAGAGACCCAGTACTTC
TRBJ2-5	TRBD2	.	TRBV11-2	CASSSGLAGEPETQYF	TGTGCCAGCAGCTCGGGACTAGCGGGAGAACCAGAGACCCAGTACTTC
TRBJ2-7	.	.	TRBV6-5	CASSYEASGREQYF	TGTGCCAGCAGTTACGAGGCCTCCGGCCGCGAGCAGTACTTC
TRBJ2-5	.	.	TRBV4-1	CASSQDGKTQYF	TGCGCCAGCAGCCAAGATGGGAAGACCCAGTACTTC
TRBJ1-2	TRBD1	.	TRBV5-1	CASSLEGALGYGYTF	TGCGCCAGCAGCTTGGAGGGGGCGCTGGGCTATGGCTACACCTTC
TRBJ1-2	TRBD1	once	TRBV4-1	CASSRPGQDYGYTF	TGCGCCAGCAGCCGACCGGGACAGGACTATGGCTACACCTTC
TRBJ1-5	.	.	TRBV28	CASSSSGTPYNQPQHF	TGTGCCAGCAGCTCCTCCGGGACACCATACAATCAGCCCCAGCATTTT
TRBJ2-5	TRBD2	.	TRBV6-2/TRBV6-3	CASTFSGRRETQYF	TGTGCCAGCACTTTTAGCGGGAGACGGGAGACCCAGTACTTC
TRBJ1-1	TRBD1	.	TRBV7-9	CASRVNGTGNTEAFF	TGTGCCAGCAGGGTAAACGGGACAGGGAACACTGAAGCTTTCTTT
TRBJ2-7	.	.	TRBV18	CASSPITGNEQYF	TGTGCCAGCTCACCGATCACCGGGAACGAGCAGTACTTC